The source of this T cell receptor (beta chain) is a study of naive and memory T cell subsets (dated by TCRdb to between 2016 and 2019). Turning to the overall study: The figure summarizing the skin biopsy and whole blood samples listed about 10 blood donors, 7 tuberculin skin test biopsies and 3 saline control biopsies. Skin biopsies were collected from tuberculin skin test sites or from saline-injected control sites and were processed for RNA extraction as previously described. PCR2 was typically run as a SYBR Green qPCR and stopped at a set threshold, although low-input samples could use end-point PCR of around 6 cycles instead.

The library was made by UMI-ligation and nested PCR. The ligated cDNA was amplified by four rounds of PCR, in which nested alpha and beta constant region primers were used together with the SP2 primer. For the blood and skin samples, reverse transcription of TCR RNA was done with SuperScript IV along with alpha and beta constant region primers. Using T4 RNA ligase 1, an oligonucleotide carrying both the Illumina SP2 primer and a UMI was ligated onto the 3' end of the cDNA. To prevent hairpin formation, the 12-nucleotide UMI was made up of two random hexamers with an eight-base spacer between them. TCR alpha and beta chain libraries were processed separately from the second PCR onward, with dual indexing for multiplexing. After pooling, the indexed libraries were analyzed by capillary electrophoresis and sequenced on either an Illumina MiSeq or NextSeq. PhiX DNA at roughly 5-7% was spiked into libraries to increase base diversity and improve cluster recognition. The authors processed their data as follows. Demultiplexor extracted UMIs from read 2, combined them with read 1 TCR sequence, and split reads by sample indices. Decombinator identified V and J genes and V-J junctions and gave each TCR a five-part identifier that included V and J deletions. Collapsinator relied on UMIs to correct both sequencing errors and PCR amplification heterogeneity, producing a UMI-based abundance for each TCR. CDR3Translator turned identifiers into nucleotide sequence, translated the nucleotide sequence into amino acids, and pulled out CDR3 regions based on terminal motifs. After normalization to the amount of input RNA, error-corrected alpha and beta TCR counts from blood and skin were compared. TCRdb reanalyzed the raw reads on its own, using fastp at Q25 for trimming and MiXCR for clone calling, and kept in-frame beta chains. Rows matching on CDR3 protein sequence are summarized as one entry with the most common DNA and genes. The V and J calls come from TCRdb's annotation, not from the publication. In all, the sample holds approximately 37,000 distinct CDR3 sequences, and more than 9.5% of those were seen once. Jointly, the top ten make up about 4.2% of the sample.

Looking up the germline V gene yields CDR1 MNHEY and CDR2 SVGAGI. The V end loses 2 bases and the J end loses 0 bases, and a stretch of 13 bases separates them. CDR3 length: 17 amino acids, cysteine to phenylalanine. The retained sequence is limited to the CDR3, 51 bases, with the frame set at the first base. This sample's treatment or condition label indicates: skin biopsy from PPD injection site in Mantoux-positive individual. The study described a robust, sensitive protocol for amplifying, sequencing and analyzing TCRs, using 3' ligation of a UMI-containing oligonucleotide to TCR cDNA. Tuberculin skin test biopsies came from sites injected with PPD in individuals with a positive Mantoux test. Total RNA, without cell sorting, was DNase treated with RQ1 DNase before reverse transcription, targeting about 1 to 1,100 ng input. To check how robust the pipeline was in samples where T cells make up a minority population, libraries were built from skin biopsies and whole blood.

Overall study results and their limits: The potential sensitivity of the RNA-based method to TCR transcript changes with T cell activation and differentiation was acknowledged. Details of skin biopsy collection and RNA processing were not given in the paper but were referenced to earlier studies. TCR sequences were reportedly obtained from both types of skin biopsy, with many more TCRs found at tuberculin skin test sites. The larger number of TCRs at tuberculin skin test sites was interpreted as T cell infiltration of a delayed type IV hypersensitivity reaction.

At least ten counts were recorded for this clonotype. This clone's antigen is unknown. One base away there is no much larger clone; base qualities are not given. Recombination joined TRBV6-5 with TRBJ2-2; perhaps TRBD1 is the D gene, with 6 bases matching. The sample consisted of skin, taken from a tuberculin skin test site. This sequence originates from an adult in good health. In nucleotide form, the sequence is TGTGCCAGCAGTTACGAAAGTAGGACAGCGAACACCGGGGAGCTGTTTTTT. Its product reads: CASSYESRTANTGELFF.